This TCR beta chain originates from a study of T cell changes during pregnancy in multiple sclerosis. Generated by immunoSEQ multiplex PCR, the TCRdb table keeps only in-frame clones and is missing some. The sample lists tens of thousands of clones; around 92% were seen once. The V gene end was trimmed by 5 bases and the J gene end by 4 bases; junction bases not matched to a gene: 4. In germline, CDR1 is SGHTA, CDR2 FQGTGA. The CDR3 totals 15 residues. The genes are TRBV7-3 and TRBJ2-1; TRBD2 matches 11 bases. The TCR comes from a female donor in good health, enrolled as a control in a pregnancy study. The specimen was peripheral blood, collected after pregnancy. As DNA, the CDR3 is TGTGCCAGCAGCCGCGGGACTAGCGGATACAATGAGCAGTTCTTC. Translated, it gives CASSRGTSGYNEQFF.